The entry below gives a single T cell receptor beta chain sequence along with its context. The antigen is unknown. Method: immunoSEQ multiplex PCR; TCRdb's copy keeps in-frame clones and lacks some. The table shows around 420,000 clones, with around 87% occurring only once. This sample is part of a study of Ad26.COV2.S vaccination and SARS-CoV-2 variants. Overall study context: By the intramuscular route, Ad26.COV2.S was given once, or twice 56 days apart.

Treatment of the sample: about 20 received Ad26.COV2.S at low or high dose, single or two shots; about 5 received placebo; per-sample allocation not given. Collection of samples fell on day 63 after the first vaccine or placebo injection. Findings and limits, study-wide: Spike-specific TCR breadth was greater after Ad26.COV2.S than placebo.

This receptor was identified in a person between 18 and 59 years old who received the Ad26.COV2.S COVID-19 vaccine or a placebo. The specimen was peripheral blood, collected in a trial of Ad26.COV2.S vaccine versus placebo.

In nucleotides, the CDR3 is TGTGCCAGCAGTTTACAAGCGGGGGCCTTCACAGATACGCAGTATTTT. Translated: CASSLQAGAFTDTQYF. The chain uses TRBV27 and TRBJ2-3, with 8 bases lining up with TRBD2. This CDR3 has 16 amino acids. The junction had 6 bases not matched to a gene; V was cut back by 2 bases and J by 2 bases. CDR1 MNHEY and CDR2 SMNVEV come from the germline V gene (reference sequence).